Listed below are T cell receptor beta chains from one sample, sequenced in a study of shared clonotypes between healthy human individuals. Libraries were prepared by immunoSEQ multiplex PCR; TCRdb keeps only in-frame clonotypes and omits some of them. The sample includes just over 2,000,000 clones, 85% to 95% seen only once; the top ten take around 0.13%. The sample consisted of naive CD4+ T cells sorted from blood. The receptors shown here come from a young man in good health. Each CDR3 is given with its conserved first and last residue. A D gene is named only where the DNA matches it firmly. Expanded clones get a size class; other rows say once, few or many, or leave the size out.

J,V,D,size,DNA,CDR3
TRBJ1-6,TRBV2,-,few,TGTGCCAGCAGTGACAGCCGTAATTCACCCCTCCACTTT,CASSDSRNSPLHF
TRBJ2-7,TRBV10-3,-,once,TGTGCCATCAGTGGGGGTGGGGCTCGGTACGAGCAGTACTTC,CAISGGGARYEQYF
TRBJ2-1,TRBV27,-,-,TGTGCCAGCAGTCCAGGGGAGCGTACCTACAATGAGCAGTTCTTC,CASSPGERTYNEQFF
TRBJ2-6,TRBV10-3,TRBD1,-,TGTGCCACCGGGACAGGGGTTTCCTCTGGGGCCAACGTCCTGACTTTC,CATGTGVSSGANVLTF
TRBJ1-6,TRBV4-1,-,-,TGCGCCAGCAGCCAAGAGGGGGTCGGGGTTAATCCCTATAATTCACCCCTCCACTTT,CASSQEGVGVNPYNSPLHF
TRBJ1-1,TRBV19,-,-,TGTGCCAGTAGTATGGACGTGAACACTGAAGCTTTCTTT,CASSMDVNTEAFF
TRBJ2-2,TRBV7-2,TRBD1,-,TGTGCCAGCAGCTTAGCGGGGACAGGGTATCCCGGGGAGCTGTTTTTT,CASSLAGTGYPGELFF
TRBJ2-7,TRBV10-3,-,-,TGTGCCATCAGGGGGTTCGCCGCCTACGAGCAGTACTTC,CAIRGFAAYEQYF
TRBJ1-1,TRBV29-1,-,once,TGCAGCGTCCGCATCGAGGCCTTTATGAACACTGAAGCTTTCTTT,CSVRIEAFMNTEAFF
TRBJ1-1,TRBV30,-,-,TGTGCCTGGAGTGGAGGGGCTGAAGCTTTCTTT,CAWSGGAEAFF
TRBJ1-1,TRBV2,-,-,TGTGCCAATCCAGGGGACACTGAAGCTTTCTTT,CANPGDTEAFF
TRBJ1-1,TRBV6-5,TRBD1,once,TGTGCCACTCTAACAGGGGTCTCAGCTTTCTTT,CATLTGVSAFF
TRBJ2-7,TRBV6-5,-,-,TGTGCCAGCAGTTACTTACCGGGACCCACTAATTTGGAGCAGTACTTC,CASSYLPGPTNLEQYF
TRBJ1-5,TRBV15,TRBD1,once,TGTGCCACCAGCAGAGTTCGGCAGGGGGCCGGTCAGCCCCAGCATTTT,CATSRVRQGAGQPQHF
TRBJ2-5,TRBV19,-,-,TGTGCCAGTAGTATCTTGACAGGAGGGCAAGAGACCCAGTACTTC,CASSILTGGQETQYF
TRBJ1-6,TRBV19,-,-,TGTGCCAGTAGTCCGGGGTTCGGATCACCCCTCCACTTT,CASSPGFGSPLHF
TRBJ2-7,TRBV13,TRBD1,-,TGTGCCAGCAGCCCGGACAGGGTTGGCGAGCAGTACTTC,CASSPDRVGEQYF
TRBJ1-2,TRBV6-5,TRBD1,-,TGTGCCAGCACCCGGACAGGGGATGGCTACACCTTC,CASTRTGDGYTF